A selection of T cell receptor beta chains follows, all from one sample in a study of neurological immune-mediated disorders. Each CDR3 protein gets one entry after TCRdb re-called the 5' RACE reads with MiXCR. The repertoire holds fewer than 30,000 distinct CDR3 sequences, with about 13% as singletons. Sequenced: PBMCs. All receptors derive from a woman in her sixties or seventies with HTLV-1-associated myelopathy (HAM/TSP). The CDR3 runs from the conserved cysteine through the conserved F or W. D genes are given only for firm matches. For some rows the clone size is stated as once, few or many, or as a class when expanded; others skip it.

d_gene: .
j_gene: TRBJ1-5
abundance: many
v_gene: TRBV12-3/TRBV12-4
CDR3aa: CASSLARGDQPQHF
CDR3nt: TGTGCCAGCAGTTTAGCGAGGGGTGATCAGCCCCAGCATTTT

d_gene: TRBD1
j_gene: TRBJ2-3
abundance: many
v_gene: TRBV20-1
CDR3aa: CSATRTGSEGDTQYF
CDR3nt: TGCAGTGCTACCCGGACAGGAAGTGAGGGAGATACGCAGTATTTT

d_gene: TRBD2
j_gene: TRBJ2-5
abundance: many
v_gene: TRBV7-9
CDR3aa: CASSLVAGEGETQYF
CDR3nt: TGTGCCAGCAGCTTAGTAGCGGGAGAGGGAGAGACCCAGTACTTC

d_gene: .
j_gene: TRBJ2-5
abundance: many
v_gene: TRBV7-2
CDR3aa: CASSLGNREETQYF
CDR3nt: TGTGCCAGCAGCTTAGGAAATAGAGAAGAGACCCAGTACTTC

d_gene: .
j_gene: TRBJ1-1
abundance: few
v_gene: TRBV5-1
CDR3aa: CASSQQTPGTEAFF
CDR3nt: TGCGCCAGCAGCCAACAAACTCCGGGAACTGAAGCTTTCTTT

d_gene: .
j_gene: TRBJ2-1
abundance: .
v_gene: TRBV10-1
CDR3aa: CASSESGGPDEQFF
CDR3nt: TGCGCCAGCAGTGAGTCGGGGGGCCCGGATGAGCAGTTCTTC

d_gene: .
j_gene: TRBJ2-7
abundance: many
v_gene: TRBV21-1
CDR3aa: CASSSLGGRDPYEQYF
CDR3nt: TGTGCCAGCAGCTCCCTTGGTGGGAGAGACCCCTACGAGCAGTACTTC

d_gene: TRBD2
j_gene: TRBJ2-1
abundance: many
v_gene: TRBV7-2
CDR3aa: CASSWLRRGADSYNEQFF
CDR3nt: TGTGCCAGCAGCTGGTTGCGGCGGGGGGCGGACTCCTACAATGAGCAGTTCTTC

d_gene: .
j_gene: TRBJ1-5
abundance: many
v_gene: TRBV12-3/TRBV12-4
CDR3aa: CASRLGGNQPQHF
CDR3nt: TGTGCCAGCAGACTGGGTGGCAATCAGCCCCAGCATTTT

d_gene: TRBD1
j_gene: TRBJ2-1
abundance: many
v_gene: TRBV20-1
CDR3aa: CSARATGNVQFF
CDR3nt: TGCAGTGCTAGGGCGACAGGGAATGTGCAGTTCTTC

d_gene: TRBD1
j_gene: TRBJ1-1
abundance: medium-sized
v_gene: TRBV6-5
CDR3aa: CASRSRQGALNTEAFF
CDR3nt: TGTGCCAGCAGATCAAGACAGGGAGCTTTGAACACTGAAGCTTTCTTT

d_gene: .
j_gene: TRBJ2-1
abundance: medium-sized
v_gene: TRBV20-1
CDR3aa: CSAPWRRGNEQFF
CDR3nt: TGCAGTGCCCCGTGGAGGAGGGGCAATGAGCAGTTCTTC

d_gene: TRBD1
j_gene: TRBJ2-1
abundance: many
v_gene: TRBV2
CDR3aa: CASIGQGPYNEQFF
CDR3nt: TGTGCCAGCATCGGACAGGGTCCCTACAATGAGCAGTTCTTC

d_gene: TRBD1
j_gene: TRBJ2-7
abundance: many
v_gene: TRBV5-8
CDR3aa: CASRLGQGAYEQYF
CDR3nt: TGTGCCAGCAGGTTGGGACAGGGGGCCTACGAGCAGTACTTC

d_gene: .
j_gene: TRBJ1-1
abundance: many
v_gene: TRBV7-9
CDR3aa: CASSLVASPMNTEAFF
CDR3nt: TGTGCCAGCAGCTTAGTAGCCAGTCCAATGAACACTGAAGCTTTCTTT

d_gene: .
j_gene: TRBJ2-3
abundance: few
v_gene: TRBV6-2/TRBV6-3
CDR3aa: CASSYPYTRDGDTQYF
CDR3nt: TGTGCCAGCAGTTACCCGTATACCCGGGATGGAGATACGCAGTATTTT

d_gene: TRBD2
j_gene: TRBJ2-7
abundance: medium-sized
v_gene: TRBV5-6
CDR3aa: CASSLAGASGNVKQYF
CDR3nt: TGTGCCAGCAGCTTGGCCGGGGCTAGCGGGAATGTCAAGCAGTACTTC

d_gene: .
j_gene: TRBJ1-1
abundance: many
v_gene: TRBV5-1
CDR3aa: CASTPGVNTEAFF
CDR3nt: TGCGCCAGCACTCCCGGGGTGAACACTGAAGCTTTCTTT

d_gene: .
j_gene: TRBJ1-3
abundance: few
v_gene: TRBV4-2
CDR3aa: CASSQVMGTGNTIYF
CDR3nt: TGTGCCAGCAGCCAAGTGATGGGTACTGGAAACACCATATATTTT

d_gene: .
j_gene: TRBJ2-5
abundance: many
v_gene: TRBV29-1
CDR3aa: CSVEDARETQYF
CDR3nt: TGCAGCGTTGAAGACGCCAGAGAGACCCAGTACTTC

d_gene: TRBD1
j_gene: TRBJ2-7
abundance: medium-sized
v_gene: TRBV5-1
CDR3aa: CASSLAGTGANEQYF
CDR3nt: TGCGCCAGCAGCTTGGCTGGGACAGGGGCCAACGAGCAGTACTTC

d_gene: .
j_gene: TRBJ2-7
abundance: .
v_gene: TRBV20-1
CDR3aa: CSAPEMGEQYF
CDR3nt: TGCAGTGCTCCAGAAATGGGGGAGCAGTACTTC

d_gene: .
j_gene: TRBJ1-6
abundance: many
v_gene: TRBV18
CDR3aa: CASSPRGLNSPLHF
CDR3nt: TGTGCCAGCTCACCAAGGGGTCTTAATTCACCCCTCCACTTT

d_gene: .
j_gene: TRBJ2-2
abundance: many
v_gene: TRBV12-3/TRBV12-4
CDR3aa: CASSLNAGELFF
CDR3nt: TGTGCCAGCAGTTTAAATGCCGGGGAGCTGTTTTTT

d_gene: .
j_gene: TRBJ2-1
abundance: many
v_gene: TRBV20-1
CDR3aa: CSVSQGRNEQFF
CDR3nt: TGCAGTGTATCCCAGGGCAGAAATGAGCAGTTCTTC

d_gene: TRBD2
j_gene: TRBJ2-2
abundance: many
v_gene: TRBV12-3/TRBV12-4
CDR3aa: CASRVAGGQIGELFF
CDR3nt: TGTGCCAGCAGGGTAGCGGGAGGGCAGATTGGGGAGCTGTTTTTT

d_gene: .
j_gene: TRBJ2-7
abundance: few
v_gene: TRBV6-1
CDR3aa: CASQTSGAGEQYF
CDR3nt: TGTGCCAGCCAAACCTCGGGGGCGGGCGAGCAGTACTTC

d_gene: TRBD1
j_gene: TRBJ1-1
abundance: many
v_gene: TRBV2
CDR3aa: CASSPGTGGFGVTEAFF
CDR3nt: TGTGCCAGCAGTCCCGGGACAGGGGGCTTCGGGGTCACTGAAGCTTTCTTT

d_gene: .
j_gene: TRBJ1-1
abundance: many
v_gene: TRBV6-5
CDR3aa: CASSPELGGTEAFF
CDR3nt: TGTGCCAGCAGTCCGGAGTTGGGGGGCACTGAAGCTTTCTTT

d_gene: TRBD2
j_gene: TRBJ2-3
abundance: many
v_gene: TRBV20-1
CDR3aa: CSARDSGLAGFLSTDTQYF
CDR3nt: TGCAGTGCTAGAGATTCCGGGCTAGCGGGGTTCCTGAGCACAGATACGCAGTATTTT

d_gene: .
j_gene: TRBJ1-2
abundance: many
v_gene: TRBV20-1
CDR3aa: CSAEARLANYGYTF
CDR3nt: TGCAGTGCTGAGGCGAGGCTAGCTAACTATGGCTACACCTTC

d_gene: .
j_gene: TRBJ2-1
abundance: many
v_gene: TRBV29-1
CDR3aa: CSADPGNSQGEQFF
CDR3nt: TGCAGCGCTGATCCCGGGAACAGTCAAGGCGAGCAGTTCTTC

d_gene: .
j_gene: TRBJ2-3
abundance: few
v_gene: TRBV5-1
CDR3aa: CASRKQGLTDTQYF
CDR3nt: TGCGCCAGCAGGAAACAGGGACTCACAGATACGCAGTATTTT

d_gene: .
j_gene: TRBJ2-3
abundance: many
v_gene: TRBV20-1
CDR3aa: CSARTAASTDTQYF
CDR3nt: TGCAGTGCTAGAACGGCAGCCAGCACAGATACGCAGTATTTT

d_gene: .
j_gene: TRBJ2-7
abundance: many
v_gene: TRBV7-9
CDR3aa: CASSFSTGFSEQYF
CDR3nt: TGTGCCAGCAGCTTTTCCACAGGATTTTCCGAGCAGTACTTC

d_gene: .
j_gene: TRBJ1-2
abundance: many
v_gene: TRBV20-1
CDR3aa: CSARVGTQIGGYTF
CDR3nt: TGCAGTGCTAGAGTCGGCACTCAAATAGGGGGCTACACCTTC

d_gene: TRBD2
j_gene: TRBJ2-1
abundance: many
v_gene: TRBV20-1
CDR3aa: CSAEGLAANNEQFF
CDR3nt: TGCAGTGCCGAGGGACTAGCGGCCAACAATGAGCAGTTCTTC

d_gene: .
j_gene: TRBJ1-4
abundance: many
v_gene: TRBV7-9
CDR3aa: CASSLDGLEKLFF
CDR3nt: TGTGCCAGCAGCTTAGACGGCCTTGAAAAACTGTTTTTT

d_gene: .
j_gene: TRBJ2-5
abundance: many
v_gene: TRBV5-1
CDR3aa: CASSLMTVKQETQYF
CDR3nt: TGCGCCAGCAGCTTGATGACAGTGAAACAAGAGACCCAGTACTTC

d_gene: TRBD1
j_gene: TRBJ2-7
abundance: many
v_gene: TRBV5-1
CDR3aa: CASSHQTGAIYEQYF
CDR3nt: TGCGCCAGCAGCCACCAGACAGGGGCGATCTACGAGCAGTACTTC

d_gene: TRBD2
j_gene: TRBJ2-3
abundance: .
v_gene: TRBV20-1
CDR3aa: CSASPLLAGSTDTQYF
CDR3nt: TGCAGTGCTAGCCCCCTACTAGCGGGATCAACAGATACGCAGTATTTT

d_gene: .
j_gene: TRBJ2-3
abundance: .
v_gene: TRBV6-6
CDR3aa: CASSYQGGQVQDTQYF
CDR3nt: TGTGCCAGCAGTTACCAAGGGGGGCAGGTTCAAGATACGCAGTATTTT

d_gene: TRBD2
j_gene: TRBJ2-7
abundance: few
v_gene: TRBV18
CDR3aa: CASSRESGLATYEQYF
CDR3nt: TGTGCCAGCTCACGGGAATCGGGACTAGCGACCTACGAGCAGTACTTC

d_gene: TRBD1
j_gene: TRBJ2-3
abundance: many
v_gene: TRBV5-8
CDR3aa: CASGTGDTDTQYF
CDR3nt: TGTGCCAGCGGGACAGGGGACACAGATACGCAGTATTTT

d_gene: .
j_gene: TRBJ1-4
abundance: medium-sized
v_gene: TRBV5-1
CDR3aa: CASRSGTGNEKLFF
CDR3nt: TGCGCCAGCAGATCCGGGACCGGTAATGAAAAACTGTTTTTT

d_gene: TRBD1
j_gene: TRBJ2-3
abundance: many
v_gene: TRBV29-1
CDR3aa: CSVGKGTGGDTQYF
CDR3nt: TGCAGCGTTGGAAAGGGGACAGGGGGAGATACGCAGTATTTT

d_gene: TRBD2
j_gene: TRBJ2-7
abundance: many
v_gene: TRBV20-1
CDR3aa: CSARNPGGGPSYEQYF
CDR3nt: TGCAGTGCTAGGAACCCGGGGGGGGGCCCCTCCTACGAGCAGTACTTC

d_gene: .
j_gene: TRBJ2-7
abundance: many
v_gene: TRBV6-5
CDR3aa: CASSSPPRGSASYEQYF
CDR3nt: TGTGCCAGCAGTTCCCCCCCCCGGGGTAGCGCCTCCTACGAGCAGTACTTC

d_gene: .
j_gene: TRBJ1-1
abundance: many
v_gene: TRBV7-9
CDR3aa: CASSLRTEAFF
CDR3nt: TGTGCCAGCAGCTTGAGGACTGAAGCTTTCTTT

d_gene: .
j_gene: TRBJ1-1
abundance: .
v_gene: TRBV7-9
CDR3aa: CASSVDSTEAFF
CDR3nt: TGTGCCAGCAGCGTGGACAGCACTGAAGCTTTCTTT

d_gene: .
j_gene: TRBJ2-7
abundance: large
v_gene: TRBV20-1
CDR3aa: CSGLDTRYEQYF
CDR3nt: TGCAGTGGACTGGACACACGTTACGAGCAGTACTTC

d_gene: .
j_gene: TRBJ2-5
abundance: many
v_gene: TRBV20-1
CDR3aa: CSAIGGGETQYF
CDR3nt: TGCAGTGCTATCGGGGGCGGGGAGACCCAGTACTTC

d_gene: TRBD2
j_gene: TRBJ2-7
abundance: many
v_gene: TRBV20-1
CDR3aa: CSARDREREWSYEQYF
CDR3nt: TGCAGTGCTAGAGATCGGGAGCGGGAGTGGTCCTACGAGCAGTACTTC

d_gene: TRBD2
j_gene: TRBJ2-2
abundance: many
v_gene: TRBV20-1
CDR3aa: CSARAAAGVNGELFF
CDR3nt: TGCAGTGCTAGGGCCGCGGCGGGAGTAAACGGGGAGCTGTTTTTT

d_gene: TRBD2
j_gene: TRBJ2-1
abundance: many
v_gene: TRBV13
CDR3aa: CASSFEAGALSSYNEQFF
CDR3nt: TGTGCCAGCAGCTTCGAAGCGGGAGCCCTCAGCTCCTACAATGAGCAGTTCTTC

d_gene: .
j_gene: TRBJ1-4
abundance: many
v_gene: TRBV25-1
CDR3aa: CASRDSGHNEKLFF
CDR3nt: TGTGCCAGCAGAGACTCGGGACATAATGAAAAACTGTTTTTT

d_gene: TRBD1
j_gene: TRBJ2-7
abundance: many
v_gene: TRBV11-2
CDR3aa: CASSFQGALEQYF
CDR3nt: TGTGCCAGCAGCTTCCAGGGGGCACTCGAGCAGTACTTC

d_gene: TRBD2
j_gene: TRBJ2-1
abundance: few
v_gene: TRBV20-1
CDR3aa: CSANLAGARNEQFF
CDR3nt: TGCAGTGCCAACCTAGCGGGGGCGCGCAATGAGCAGTTCTTC

d_gene: .
j_gene: TRBJ2-3
abundance: many
v_gene: TRBV15
CDR3aa: CATSRGGTEGTDTQYF
CDR3nt: TGTGCCACCAGCAGAGGAGGAACCGAGGGCACAGATACGCAGTATTTT